One T cell receptor (beta chain) is described in this entry. The data were obtained in a study of blood T cell repertoires in COVID-19. Study-level information: The cDNA or gDNA used as material had been derived from T cells, B-cell-depleted T cells, or PBMCs.

Original processing notes: Estimation of nucleated cell counts relied on the amplification of reference gene primers. Assay used: immunoSEQ multiplex PCR; TCRdb lists only in-frame clones, some missing. That table gives V, J and clone size, and the DNA gave D and trimming. The sample lists 200,000 to 250,000 clones; about four fifths were seen once. The clonotype comes from a man younger than 40 who had recovered from COVID-19. Sequenced material: peripheral blood.

The CDR3 DNA is TGTGCCAGCAGCTTCGGAGCGGGGGCCCCCTACAATGAGCAGTTCTTC. Translating gives CASSFGAGAPYNEQFF. J is TRBJ2-1 and V is TRBV7-2; 8 bases align to TRBD2. Per germline, CDR1 SGHTA and CDR2 FQGNSA. CDR3 size: 16 residues. V was clipped by 3 bases and J by 2 bases; unmatched bases: 6. Full variable domain (missing parts from reference TRBV7-2 and TRBJ2-1): GAGVSQSPSNKVTEKGKDVELRCDPISGHTALYWYRQSLGQGLEFLIYFQGNSAPDKSGLPSDRFSAERTGGSVSTLTIQRTQQEDSAVYLCASSFGAGAPYNEQFFGPGTRLTVL.